The T cell receptor beta chain described here comes from a study of blood T cell repertoires in COVID-19. Overall study context: Donors in the United States, Italy and Spain gave samples during acute or convalescent COVID-19. The analysed material was cDNA or gDNA that came from T cells, B-cell-depleted T cells, or PBMCs.

This clone was seen a single time. Original analysis: It was from reference gene primer amplification that nucleated cell counts were estimated. TCRdb keeps only in-frame clones here, not all; method: immunoSEQ multiplex PCR. V and J calls and clone size come straight from that table; D and trimming were deduced from the DNA. The table has 56,000 or so clones, 89% seen once; the top ten hold around a fifth. Trimming at V came to 4 bases and at J to 9 bases, leaving 11 bases not matched to a gene. The CDR3 runs 16 residues. CDR1 and CDR2 (germline): MNHNS, SASEGT. Sequenced: peripheral blood. V and J are TRBV6-1 and TRBJ2-1; 11 bases line up with TRBD2. The TCR comes from a human donor in a cohort sampled during active COVID-19. The CDR3 DNA is TGTGCCAGCAGTGGCGAGGCTAGCGGGGGGAGGGGTGAGCAGTTCTTC. Protein: CASSGEASGGRGEQFF.